The sequence of this T cell receptor beta chain was determined in a study of cytomegalovirus exposure and HLA in healthy donors. Study at large: Earlier work reported 117 million unique TCR beta sequences from about 179 million T cells. Tens of millions of unique TCRs from HLA-typed donors were held in an early release of data. Study-wide findings and caveats: Some V segments could not be told apart, so they were left out, TRBV6-2 and TRBV6-3 among them. Investigators reported over 150 TCR beta chains as tied to cytomegalovirus.

V shed 4 bases and J shed 5 bases, with 23 bases lying between them. The CDR3 covers 17 residues. The germline CDR1 and CDR2 sequences are LNHDA and SQIVND (reference sequence). A remark on this clone: Its antigen is still unknown.

13 Jbeta primers and 60 Vbeta primers were used for the PCR. Here immunoSEQ multiplex PCR was the method, and the copy in TCRdb shows in-frame clones only, minus some. This table has around 140,000 clones, over 75% appearing once. The gene calls are TRBV19 and TRBJ1-2; tentatively, D is TRBD1 (5 bases). What was sequenced was PBMCs. The TCR sequence derives from a male donor in good health and CMV-seropositive. CDR3 loop: CASSTSSGRTLGYGYTF. CDR3 bases: TGTGCCAGTAGTACTTCCTCCGGACGGACATTAGGGTATGGCTACACCTTC.